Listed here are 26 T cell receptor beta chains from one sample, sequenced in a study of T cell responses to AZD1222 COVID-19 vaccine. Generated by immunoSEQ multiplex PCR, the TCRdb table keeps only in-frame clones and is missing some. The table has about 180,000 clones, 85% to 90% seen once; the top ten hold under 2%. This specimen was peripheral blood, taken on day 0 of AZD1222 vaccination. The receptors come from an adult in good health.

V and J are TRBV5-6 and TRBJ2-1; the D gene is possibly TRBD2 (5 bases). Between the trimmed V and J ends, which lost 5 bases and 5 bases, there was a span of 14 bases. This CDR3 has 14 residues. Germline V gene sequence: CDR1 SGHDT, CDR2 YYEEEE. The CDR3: CASSNSWEHNEQFF. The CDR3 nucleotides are TGTGCCAGCAGTAACTCGTGGGAGCACAATGAGCAGTTCTTC. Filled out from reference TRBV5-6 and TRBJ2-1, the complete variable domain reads DAGVTQSPTHLIKTRGQQVTLRCSPKSGHDTVSWYQQALGQGPQFIFQYYEEEERQRGNFPDRFSGHQFPNYSSELNVNALLLGDSALYLCASSNSWEHNEQFFGPGTRLTVL.

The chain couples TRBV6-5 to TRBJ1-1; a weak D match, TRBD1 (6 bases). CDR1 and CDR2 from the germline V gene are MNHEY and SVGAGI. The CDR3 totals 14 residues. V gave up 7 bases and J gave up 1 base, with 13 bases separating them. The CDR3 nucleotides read TGTGCCAGCAAAACGACAGGTTCGAACACTGAAGCTTTCTTT. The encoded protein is CASKTTGSNTEAFF.

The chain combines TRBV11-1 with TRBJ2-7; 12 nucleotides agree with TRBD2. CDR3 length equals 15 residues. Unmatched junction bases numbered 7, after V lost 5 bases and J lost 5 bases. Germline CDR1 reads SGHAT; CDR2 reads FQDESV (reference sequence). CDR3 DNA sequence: TGTGCCAGCAGCACTCGGACTAGCGGGAATGACGAGCAGTACTTC. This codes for CASSTRTSGNDEQYF.

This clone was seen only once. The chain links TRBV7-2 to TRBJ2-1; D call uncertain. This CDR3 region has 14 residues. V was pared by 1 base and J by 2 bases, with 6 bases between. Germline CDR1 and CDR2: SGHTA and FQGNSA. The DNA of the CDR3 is TGTGCCAGCAGCTTAGACTGGCCCTACAATGAGCAGTTCTTC. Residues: CASSLDWPYNEQFF. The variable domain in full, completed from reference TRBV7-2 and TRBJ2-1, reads GAGVSQSPSNKVTEKGKDVELRCDPISGHTALYWYRQSLGQGLEFLIYFQGNSAPDKSGLPSDRFSAERTGGSVSTLTIQRTQQEDSAVYLCASSLDWPYNEQFFGPGTRLTVL.

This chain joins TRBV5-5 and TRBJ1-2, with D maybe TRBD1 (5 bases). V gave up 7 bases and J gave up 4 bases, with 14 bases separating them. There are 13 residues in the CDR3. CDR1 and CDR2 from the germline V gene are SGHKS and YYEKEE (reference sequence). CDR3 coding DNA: TGTGCCAGCGGCCAGGGCCGGGGCTATGGCTACACCTTC. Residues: CASGQGRGYGYTF. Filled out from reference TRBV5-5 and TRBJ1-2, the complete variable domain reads DAGVTQSPTHLIKTRGQQVTLRCSPISGHKSVSWYQQVLGQGPQFIFQYYEKEERGRGNFPDRFSARQFPNYSSELNVNALLLGDSALYLCASGQGRGYGYTFGSGTRLTVV.

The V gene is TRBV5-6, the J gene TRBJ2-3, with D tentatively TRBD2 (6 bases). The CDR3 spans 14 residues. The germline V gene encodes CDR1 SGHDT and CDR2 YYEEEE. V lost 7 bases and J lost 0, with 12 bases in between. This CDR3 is CASGGGTSTDTQYF. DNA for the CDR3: TGTGCCAGCGGTGGGGGGACTAGCACAGATACGCAGTATTTT.

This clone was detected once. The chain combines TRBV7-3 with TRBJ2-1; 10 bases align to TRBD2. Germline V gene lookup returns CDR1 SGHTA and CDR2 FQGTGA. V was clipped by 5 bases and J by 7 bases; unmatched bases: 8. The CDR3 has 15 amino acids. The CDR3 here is CASSQKRGGFNEQFF. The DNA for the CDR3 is TGTGCCAGCAGCCAAAAGCGGGGGGGCTTTAATGAGCAGTTCTTC.

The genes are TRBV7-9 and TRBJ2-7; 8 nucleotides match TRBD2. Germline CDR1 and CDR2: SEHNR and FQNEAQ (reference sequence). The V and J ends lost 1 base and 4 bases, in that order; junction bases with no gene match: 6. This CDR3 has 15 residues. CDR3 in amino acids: CASSLVAGGLYEQYF. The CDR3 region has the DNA TGTGCCAGCAGCTTAGTTGCGGGAGGACTGTACGAGCAGTACTTC.

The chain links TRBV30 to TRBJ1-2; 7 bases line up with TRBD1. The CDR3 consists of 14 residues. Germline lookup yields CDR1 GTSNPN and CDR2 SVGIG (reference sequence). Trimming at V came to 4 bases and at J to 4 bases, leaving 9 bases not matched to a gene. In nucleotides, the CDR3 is TGTGCCTGGAATTCCGGGACAGCGGGCTATGGCTACACCTTC. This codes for CAWNSGTAGYGYTF. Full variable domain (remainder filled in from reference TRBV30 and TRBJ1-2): SQTIHQWPATLVQPVGSPLSLECTVEGTSNPNLYWYRQAAGRGLQLLFYSVGIGQISSEVPQNLSASRPQDRQFILSSKKLLLSDSGFYLCAWNSGTAGYGYTFGSGTRLTVV.

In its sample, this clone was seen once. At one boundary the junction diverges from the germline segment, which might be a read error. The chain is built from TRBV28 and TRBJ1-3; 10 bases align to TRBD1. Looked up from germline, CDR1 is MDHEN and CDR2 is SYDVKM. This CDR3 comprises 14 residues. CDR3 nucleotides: TGTGCCAGCAGACTCGGACAGGGGGGTTCGACCATCCGTTTT. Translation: CASRLGQGGSTIRF.

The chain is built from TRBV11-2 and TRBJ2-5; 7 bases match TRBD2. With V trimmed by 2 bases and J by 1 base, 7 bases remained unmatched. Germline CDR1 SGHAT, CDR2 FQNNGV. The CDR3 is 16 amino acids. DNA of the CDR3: TGTGCCAGCAGCTTATATCAGCGGGATATCCAAGAGACCCAGTACTTC. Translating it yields CASSLYQRDIQETQYF. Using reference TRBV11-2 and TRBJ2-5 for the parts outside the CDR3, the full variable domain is EAGVAQSPRYKIIEKRQSVAFWCNPISGHATLYWYQQILGQGPKLLIQFQNNGVVDDSQLPKDRFSAERLKGVDSTLKIQPAKLEDSAVYLCASSLYQRDIQETQYFGPGTRLLVL.

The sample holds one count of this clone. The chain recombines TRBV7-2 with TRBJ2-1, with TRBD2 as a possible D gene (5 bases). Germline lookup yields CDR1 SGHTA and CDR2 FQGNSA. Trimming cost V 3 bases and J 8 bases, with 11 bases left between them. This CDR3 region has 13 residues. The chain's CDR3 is CASSLNPGYEQFF. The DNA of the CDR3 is TGTGCCAGCAGCTTGAACCCGGGGTATGAGCAGTTCTTC.

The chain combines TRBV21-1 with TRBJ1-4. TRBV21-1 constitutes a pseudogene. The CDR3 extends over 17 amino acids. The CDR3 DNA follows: TGTGCCAGCAGCAAATGCCCCTCCGGTCTAACTAATGAAAAACTGTTTTTT. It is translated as CASSKCPSGLTNEKLFF.

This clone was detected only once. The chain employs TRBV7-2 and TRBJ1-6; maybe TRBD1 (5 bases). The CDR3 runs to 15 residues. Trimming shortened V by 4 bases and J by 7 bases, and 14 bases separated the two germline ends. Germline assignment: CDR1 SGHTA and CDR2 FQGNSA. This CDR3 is CASSSMGGDNSPLHF. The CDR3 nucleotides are TGTGCCAGCAGCTCAATGGGGGGGGACAATTCACCCCTCCACTTT.

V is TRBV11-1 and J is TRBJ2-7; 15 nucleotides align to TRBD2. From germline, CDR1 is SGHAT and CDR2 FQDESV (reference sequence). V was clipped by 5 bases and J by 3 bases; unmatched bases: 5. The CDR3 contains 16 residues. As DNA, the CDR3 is TGTGCCAGCAGCCGGACTAGCGGGAGGGCCGGCTACGAGCAGTACTTC. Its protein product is CASSRTSGRAGYEQYF. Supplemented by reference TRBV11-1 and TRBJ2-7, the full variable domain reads EAEVAQSPRYKITEKSQAVAFWCDPISGHATLYWYRQILGQGPELLVQFQDESVVDDSQLPKDRFSAERLKGVDSTLKIQPAELGDSAMYLCASSRTSGRAGYEQYFGPGTRLTVT.

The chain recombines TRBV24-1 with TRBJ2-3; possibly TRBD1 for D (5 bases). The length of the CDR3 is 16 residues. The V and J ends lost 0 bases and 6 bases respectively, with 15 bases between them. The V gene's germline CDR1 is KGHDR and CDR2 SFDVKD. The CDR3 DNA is TGTGCCACCAGTGATTTGCCTAGGGGAAGAATGGATACGCAGTATTTT. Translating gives CATSDLPRGRMDTQYF.

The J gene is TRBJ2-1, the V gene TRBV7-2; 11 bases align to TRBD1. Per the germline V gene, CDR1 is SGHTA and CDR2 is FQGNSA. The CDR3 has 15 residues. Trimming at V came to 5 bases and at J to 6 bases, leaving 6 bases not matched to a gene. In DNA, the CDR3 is TGTGCCAGCAGCGCTCGGACAGGGGGCTCCAATGAGCAGTTCTTC. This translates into CASSARTGGSNEQFF.

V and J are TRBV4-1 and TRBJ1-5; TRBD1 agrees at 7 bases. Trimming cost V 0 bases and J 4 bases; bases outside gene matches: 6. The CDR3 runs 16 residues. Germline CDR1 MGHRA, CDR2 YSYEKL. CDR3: CASSQEPDRPNQPQHF. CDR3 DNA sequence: TGCGCCAGCAGCCAAGAACCGGACAGGCCTAATCAGCCCCAGCATTTT.

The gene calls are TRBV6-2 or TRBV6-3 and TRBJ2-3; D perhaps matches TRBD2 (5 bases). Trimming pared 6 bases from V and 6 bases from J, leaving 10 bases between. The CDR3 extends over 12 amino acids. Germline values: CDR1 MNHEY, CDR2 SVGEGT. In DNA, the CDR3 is TGTGCCAGCAGCCCCGGACTGGATACGCAGTATTTT. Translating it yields CASSPGLDTQYF.

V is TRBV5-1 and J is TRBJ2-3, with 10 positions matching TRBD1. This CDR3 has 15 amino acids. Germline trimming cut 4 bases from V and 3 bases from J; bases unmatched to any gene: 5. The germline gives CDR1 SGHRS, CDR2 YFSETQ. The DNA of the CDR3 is TGCGCCAGCAGCATGGGACAGGGGCTGACAGATACGCAGTATTTT. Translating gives CASSMGQGLTDTQYF.

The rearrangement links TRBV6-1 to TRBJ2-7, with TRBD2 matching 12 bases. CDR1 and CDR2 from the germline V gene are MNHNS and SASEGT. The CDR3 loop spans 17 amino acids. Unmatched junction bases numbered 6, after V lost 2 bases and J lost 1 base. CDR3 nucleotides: TGTGCCAGCAGTGAAACGACTAGCGGGAGATTATCCTACGAGCAGTACTTC. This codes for CASSETTSGRLSYEQYF.

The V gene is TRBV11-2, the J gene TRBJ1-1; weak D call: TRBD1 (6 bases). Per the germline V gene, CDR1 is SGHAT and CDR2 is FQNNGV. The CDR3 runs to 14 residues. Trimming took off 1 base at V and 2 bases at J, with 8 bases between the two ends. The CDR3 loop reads CASSLVQGNTEAFF. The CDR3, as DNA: TGTGCCAGCAGCTTAGTACAGGGAAACACTGAAGCTTTCTTT.

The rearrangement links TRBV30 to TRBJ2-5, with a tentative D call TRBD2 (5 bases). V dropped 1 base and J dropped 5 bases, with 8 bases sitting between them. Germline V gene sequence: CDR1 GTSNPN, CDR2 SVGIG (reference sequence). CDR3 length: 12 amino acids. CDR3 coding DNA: TGTGCCTGGAGTGCCCGGAGGGAGACCCAGTACTTC. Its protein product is CAWSARRETQYF.

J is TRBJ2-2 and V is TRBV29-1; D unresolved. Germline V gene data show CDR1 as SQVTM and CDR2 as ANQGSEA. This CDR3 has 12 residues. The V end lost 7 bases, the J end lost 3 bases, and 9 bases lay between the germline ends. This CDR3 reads CSGLGYTGELFF. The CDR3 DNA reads TGCAGCGGCCTCGGCTACACCGGGGAGCTGTTTTTT.

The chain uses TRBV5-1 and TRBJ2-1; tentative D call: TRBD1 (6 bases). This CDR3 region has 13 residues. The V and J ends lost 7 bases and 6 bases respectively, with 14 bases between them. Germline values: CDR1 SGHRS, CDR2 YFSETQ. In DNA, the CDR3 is TGCGCCAGCTCGACAACAGGGCCCAATGAGCAGTTCTTC. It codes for CASSTTGPNEQFF.

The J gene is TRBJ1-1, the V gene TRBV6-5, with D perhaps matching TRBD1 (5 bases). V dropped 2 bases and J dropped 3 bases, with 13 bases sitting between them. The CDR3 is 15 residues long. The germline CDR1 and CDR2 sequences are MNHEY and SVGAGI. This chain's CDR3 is CASSYPGLGDTEAFF. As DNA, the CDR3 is TGTGCCAGCAGTTACCCCGGGTTAGGGGACACTGAAGCTTTCTTT.